Following are 4 T cell receptor beta chains from one sample sequenced in a study of beta chain features in type 1 diabetes. Study-wide results and caveats: When Type 1 diabetes patients were examined, their TCRB CDR3s proved moderately but significantly shorter in all four CD4+ subsets.

What these receptors recognize is not known. Expressed TCRB transcripts were sequenced after all isolated RNA was converted to cDNA. Sequenced by immunoSEQ multiplex PCR; TCRdb stores in-frame clones only, minus some. The data hold 100,000 to 150,000 clones, with 17% observed a single time. Sequences were obtained from central memory CD4+ T cells from blood. The source is a young man with type 1 diabetes.

This clone was counted a few times. This rearrangement joins TRBV10-3 to TRBJ2-5, with D possibly matching TRBD1 (5 bases). The CDR3 has 13 residues. Per the germline V gene, CDR1 is ENHRY and CDR2 is SYGVKD. The germline V and J ends were trimmed by 6 bases and 1 base, with 9 bases remaining between them. As DNA, the CDR3 is TGTGCCATCAGCAGACAGACCCAAGAGACCCAGTACTTC. It is translated as CAISRQTQETQYF.

This clone came up a few times. This rearrangement joins TRBV10-2 to TRBJ2-3; 9 nucleotides match TRBD1. Germline V gene data show CDR1 as WSHSY and CDR2 as SAAADI. V lost 8 bases and J lost 3; bases outside the gene matches: 9. The CDR3 totals 15 residues. The CDR3: CASAYGTGTTDTQYF. CDR3 nucleotides: TGCGCCAGCGCCTACGGGACAGGGACGACAGATACGCAGTATTTT.

The chain carries TRBV9 and TRBJ2-1; TRBD1 aligns across 8 bases. Germline V gene data show CDR1 as SGDLS and CDR2 as YYNGEE. Unmatched junction bases numbered 8, after V lost 0 bases and J lost 12 bases. The length of the CDR3 is 14 residues. CDR3: CASSVGGQAPLQFF. The CDR3, as DNA: TGTGCCAGCAGCGTAGGGGGACAGGCCCCATTGCAGTTCTTC.

This clone has just a few counts. This chain uses TRBV25-1 with TRBJ2-7; D unresolved. V gave up 5 bases and J gave up 0 bases, with 8 bases separating them. Germline loops: CDR1 MGHDK, CDR2 SYGVNS. CDR3 length: 13 residues. The CDR3 region has the DNA TGTGCCAGCAGTTTGGACGGCTCCTACGAGCAGTACTTC. Encoded protein: CASSLDGSYEQYF.